This TCR beta chain was documented in a study of T-cell reconstitution after alpha-beta-depleted transplantation in children. The authors prepared the TCRbeta library with unique molecular identifiers. TCRdb re-called the PCR reads through MiXCR, storing one row per CDR3 protein. The data hold about 610,000 distinct CDR3 sequences, with 8% to 11% observed a single time. Trimming took 5 bases from V and 3 from J, leaving 15 bases between them. The CDR3 loop spans 15 amino acids. The germline gives CDR1 SGHAT, CDR2 FQDESV (reference sequence). The receptor was derived from a human donor who donated a stem cell graft to a child with acute myeloid leukemia. The source material was PBMCs from the stem cell graft donor, sampled from the stem cell graft. This chain links TRBV11-1 with TRBJ2-3; the D gene is possibly TRBD1 (6 bases). Here the CDR3 reads CASSPRGGVTDTQYF. The CDR3 coding sequence is TGTGCCAGCAGCCCCAGGGGTGGTGTGACAGATACGCAGTATTTT.